A single T cell receptor beta chain is shown here with its context. The source of the sample is a study of cytomegalovirus exposure and HLA in healthy donors. Primers included in the PCR were 60 Vbeta and 13 Jbeta primers. The data were produced by immunoSEQ multiplex PCR, yet TCRdb's version contains in-frame clones alone and is incomplete. The table lists more than 100,000 clones, around 84% of them singletons. V was pared by 8 bases and J by 6 bases, with 9 bases of the junction left unmatched. The CDR3 length is 14 residues. Germline CDR1 is SEHNR and CDR2 is FQNEAQ (reference sequence). The clonotype was recovered from a woman in her 30s in good health and CMV-seropositive. Sequencing input: PBMCs. The chain is built from TRBV7-9 and TRBJ2-1, with TRBD2 matching 8 bases. The DNA for the CDR3 is TGTGCCAGCGAAGTGGGACTAGACTTCAATGAGCAGTTCTTC. This gives the protein CASEVGLDFNEQFF. The full variable domain, its missing parts supplied by reference TRBV7-9 and TRBJ2-1, is DTGVSQNPRHKITKRGQNVTFRCDPISEHNRLYWYRQTLGQGPEFLTYFQNEAQLEKSRLLSDRFSAERPKGSFSTLEIQRTEQGDSAMYLCASEVGLDFNEQFFGPGTRLTVL.